A single sample is the source of the 13 T cell receptor beta chains below, sequenced in a study of type 1 regulatory T cells. TCRdb passed the reads through MiXCR, listing each CDR3 protein once. The data hold about 65,000 distinct CDR3 sequences, with around 49% observed a single time. No antigen is known for these receptors. The sample consisted of cultured non-Tr1 T cells, either the whole culture or a sorted T cell fraction (not recorded which). These receptors were obtained from a human donor in good health.

This chain uses TRBV6-5 with TRBJ2-1; 12 nucleotides agree with TRBD1. Per germline, CDR1 MNHEY and CDR2 SVGAGI. With 6 bases clipped from V and 12 bases from J, the junction kept 6 bases outside the gene matches. This CDR3 has 13 amino acids. The CDR3 is CASRGQGAGGQFF. CDR3 bases: TGTGCCAGCAGGGGACAGGGGGCTGGAGGGCAGTTCTTC.

On this clonotype: One junction end does not reproduce the germline sequence, and a read error may be involved. This sequence joins TRBV20-1 and TRBJ2-7; possibly TRBD2 for D (5 bases). CDR3 size: 14 residues. CDR1 and CDR2 from the germline V gene are DFQATT and SNEGSKA (reference sequence). The CDR3 sequence: CSARITGSSYEQYF. Here the CDR3 DNA reads TGCAGTGCTAGAATCACGGGGAGCTCCTACGAGCAGTACTTT.

The gene calls are TRBV15 and TRBJ2-1; tentative D call: TRBD2 (5 bases). The CDR3 runs 16 residues. V was shortened by 5 bases and J by 5 bases, with 19 bases between the two germline ends. Germline-derived CDR1 and CDR2 are LNHNV and YYDKDF (reference sequence). The CDR3 nucleotides are TGTGCCACCAGCTTACCCGGGAATACCCAAAACAATGAGCAGTTCTTC. Its translation is CATSLPGNTQNNEQFF.

This clonotype has just a few counts. The chain is built from TRBV14 and TRBJ1-4; D is unresolved. Germline CDR1 SGHDN, CDR2 FVKESK. V was clipped by 1 base and J by 5 bases, with 14 bases between them. The CDR3 has 16 amino acids. CDR3: CASSQVRRVVNEKLFF. The CDR3 region has the DNA TGTGCCAGCAGCCAAGTTCGAAGGGTGGTGAATGAAAAACTGTTTTTT.

This clonotype came up a few times. The chain carries TRBV7-2 and TRBJ2-7, with D possibly matching TRBD1 (5 bases). In germline, CDR1 is SGHTA, CDR2 FQGNSA. V was pared by 5 bases and J by 5 bases, with 13 bases between. This CDR3 has 13 amino acids. The CDR3 bases are TGTGCCAGCAGCAACCTAGGACACAACGAGCAGTACTTC. Translated, it gives CASSNLGHNEQYF.

This chain joins TRBV5-6 and TRBJ2-1, with 8 bases that match TRBD2. Germline loops: CDR1 SGHDT, CDR2 YYEEEE. The CDR3 has 16 amino acids. The V segment lost 1 base and the J segment 10 bases; nucleotides outside the gene matches: 13. Here the CDR3 reads CASSLLTGGLMREQFF. In nucleotides, the CDR3 is TGTGCCAGCAGCTTGCTTACGGGGGGGTTAATGAGGGAGCAGTTCTTC.

A remark on this clonotype: An end of the junction differs from the germline gene, which may be a read error. V gene TRBV12-3 or TRBV12-4 combines with J gene TRBJ2-7; tentative D call: TRBD2 (6 bases). This CDR3 region has 15 residues. CDR3 region: CVSSPQIGGPYEQYF. The CDR3 region has the DNA TGTGTCAGCAGCCCGCAAATCGGGGGACCCTACGAGCAGTACTTC.

This chain joins TRBV5-1 and TRBJ2-3; D remains ambiguous. The germline V and J ends were trimmed by 3 bases and 0 bases, with 2 bases remaining between them. The CDR3 consists of 12 residues. Germline V gene sequence: CDR1 SGHRS, CDR2 YFSETQ. As DNA, the CDR3 is TGCGCCAGCAGCTGGAGCACAGATACGCAGTATTTT. Its protein product is CASSWSTDTQYF.

This chain links TRBV27 with TRBJ1-5; no clear D gene. This CDR3 region has 15 residues. Trimming stripped 2 bases from V and 2 bases from J, with 10 bases between. Germline CDR1 reads MNHEY; CDR2 reads SMNVEV (reference sequence). The CDR3 DNA reads TGTGCCAGCAGTTTAGAAGGGATGGGCAATCAGCCCCAGCATTTT. Protein: CASSLEGMGNQPQHF.

The chain links TRBV20-1 to TRBJ2-5; possibly TRBD1 for D (6 bases). The CDR3 has 16 amino acids. The V and J ends lost 5 bases and 1 base respectively, with 20 bases between them. Germline lookup yields CDR1 DFQATT and CDR2 SNEGSKA (reference sequence). The DNA for the CDR3 is TGCAGTGCTGGGGAAATAAACAGGGAACTCCAAGAGACCCAGTACTTC. It is translated as CSAGEINRELQETQYF.

The chain links TRBV12-3 or TRBV12-4 to TRBJ1-5, with TRBD1 as a possible D gene (5 bases). The CDR3 has 15 amino acids. V dropped 2 bases and J dropped 0 bases, with 8 bases sitting between them. The CDR3 nucleotides are TGTGCCAGCAGTTTAATGGGGGATAGCAATCAGCCCCAGCATTTT. Its protein product is CASSLMGDSNQPQHF.

The rearrangement joins TRBV7-2 to TRBJ2-3, with D maybe TRBD1 (5 bases). The CDR3 has 15 residues. Germline V lookup: CDR1 SGHTA, CDR2 FQGNSA. The V end lost 0 bases, the J end lost 4 bases, and 11 bases lay between the germline ends. This CDR3 reads CASSLAGHRADTQYF. CDR3 nucleotide sequence: TGTGCCAGCAGCTTAGCGGGGCATCGGGCAGATACGCAGTATTTT.

The V gene is TRBV7-9, the J gene TRBJ1-2; 7 bases are a match to TRBD1. Germline trimming cut 7 bases from V and 2 bases from J; bases unmatched to any gene: 7. Germline CDR1 reads SEHNR; CDR2 reads FQNEAQ (reference sequence). This CDR3 spans 14 amino acids. The CDR3 loop is CASTPTGDNYGYTF. The CDR3 DNA is TGTGCCAGCACACCCACAGGGGACAACTATGGCTACACCTTC. The entire variable domain, with the rest obtained from reference TRBV7-9 and TRBJ1-2, is as follows: DTGVSQNPRHKITKRGQNVTFRCDPISEHNRLYWYRQTLGQGPEFLTYFQNEAQLEKSRLLSDRFSAERPKGSFSTLEIQRTEQGDSAMYLCASTPTGDNYGYTFGSGTRLTVV.